The 9 T cell receptor beta chains given below trace back to one sample, sequenced in a study of shared clonotypes between healthy human individuals (dated by TCRdb to 2020 to 2022). Libraries were prepared through the immunoSEQ multiplex PCR assay. This immuneACCESS table, as held by TCRdb, lists in-frame sequences with V and J called but not all clones. Of the missing ones, under half trace to an unresolved V gene in checked studies; the others have no known cause. The sample table lists about 1.5 million clones, roughly 98% of them with a count of one. The ten largest clones capture about 0.42% of the sample. Source material: naive CD4+ T cells sorted from blood. The cell subset or site label, read with the paper, signifies: CD45RA+ positively selected. These receptors were collected from a man aged 30 to 39 in good health.

The rearrangement links TRBV5-4 to TRBJ2-7; D is ambiguous. There are 16 residues in the CDR3. Germline CDR1 and CDR2: SGHNT and YYREEE (reference sequence). The germline V and J ends were trimmed by 3 bases and 3 bases, with 19 bases remaining between them. CDR3 amino acids: CASSSKTRTPDYEQYF. In DNA form, the CDR3 reads TGTGCCAGCAGCTCAAAAACCCGGACCCCGGACTACGAGCAGTACTTC.

V gene TRBV5-1 combines with J gene TRBJ2-3, with D possibly being TRBD2 (7 bases). The CDR3 has 12 residues. Per the germline V gene, CDR1 is SGHRS and CDR2 is YFSETQ. Trimming removed 7 bases from V and 4 bases from J, with 10 bases in between. The CDR3 coding sequence is TGCGCCAGCTGGGAGGGGGCAGATACGCAGTATTTT. Translated: CASWEGADTQYF.

The chain carries TRBV7-2 and TRBJ2-5; TRBD1 might be the D (5 bases). The CDR3 is made up of 14 amino acids. Germline V gives CDR1 SGHTA, CDR2 FQGNSA. The V gene lost 1 base and the J gene lost 5 bases, with 11 bases spanning the gap. In DNA, the CDR3 is TGTGCCAGCAGCTTAGGGGGCGCGGTGGAGACCCAGTACTTC. Translated: CASSLGGAVETQYF.

This clone was seen once. V gene TRBV2 combines with J gene TRBJ2-2; perhaps D is TRBD1 or TRBD2 (5 bases each). CDR3 length equals 14 residues. V was pared by 6 bases and J by 4 bases, with 12 bases between. Germline V gives CDR1 SNHLY, CDR2 FYNNEI. Written as DNA, the CDR3 is TGTGCCAGCAGGGGGGAGAGTGCCACCGGGGAGCTGTTTTTT. Its translation is CASRGESATGELFF. Using reference TRBV2 and TRBJ2-2 for the parts outside the CDR3, the full variable domain is EPEVTQTPSHQVTQMGQEVILRCVPISNHLYFYWYRQILGQKVEFLVSFYNNEISEKSEIFDDQFSVERPDGSNFTLKIRSTKLEDSAMYFCASRGESATGELFFGEGSRLTVL.

The chain joins TRBV28 to TRBJ2-1, with 11 positions matching TRBD2. Germline CDR1 reads MDHEN; CDR2 reads SYDVKM. J was trimmed by 7 bases and V by 9 bases; bases with no gene match: 14. The length of the CDR3 is 16 residues. This CDR3 is CASPSSGTSGKNEQFF. Written as DNA, the CDR3 is TGTGCCAGTCCTTCCTCCGGGACTAGCGGAAAGAATGAGCAGTTCTTC.

V usage is TRBV5-1 and J usage is TRBJ2-3, with D perhaps matching TRBD1 (5 bases). CDR1 is SGHRS, CDR2 YFSETQ, per germline. Trimming took off 0 bases at V and 0 bases at J, with 11 bases between the two ends. The CDR3 spans 16 residues. This CDR3 reads CASSLGQGLSTDTQYF. Here the CDR3 DNA reads TGCGCCAGCAGCTTGGGGCAGGGCTTAAGCACAGATACGCAGTATTTT.

Only one count was recorded for this clone. The chain employs TRBV2 and TRBJ2-7; 11 nucleotides line up with TRBD1. This CDR3 is 17 amino acids long. With V trimmed by 4 bases and J by 4 bases, 12 bases remained unmatched. Per the germline V gene, CDR1 is SNHLY and CDR2 is FYNNEI. CDR3 sequence: CASSAVVSGQGGYEQYF. The CDR3 coding sequence is TGTGCCAGCAGTGCTGTTGTCTCGGGACAGGGGGGTTACGAGCAGTACTTC.

This chain links TRBV14 with TRBJ2-3; either TRBD1 or TRBD2 may supply D (6 bases each). This CDR3 is built from 16 residues. Trimming shortened V by 4 bases and J by 2 bases, and 16 bases separated the two germline ends. Germline values: CDR1 SGHDN, CDR2 FVKESK. The CDR3 region has the DNA TGTGCCAGCAGCCCAGTAGGGGGGAGCACCACAGATACGCAGTATTTT. Translation gives CASSPVGGSTTDTQYF. The entire variable domain, with the rest obtained from reference TRBV14 and TRBJ2-3, is as follows: EAGVTQFPSHSVIEKGQTVTLRCDPISGHDNLYWYRRVMGKEIKFLLHFVKESKQDESGMPNNRFLAERTGGTYSTLKVQPAELEDSGVYFCASSPVGGSTTDTQYFGPGTRLTVL.

The genes are TRBV28 and TRBJ2-7; D is ambiguous. Germline CDR1 MDHEN, CDR2 SYDVKM. Trimming cost V 5 bases and J 3 bases, with 8 bases left between them. This CDR3 spans 12 amino acids. CDR3 sequence reads: CASSEYSYEQYF. CDR3 coding DNA: TGTGCCAGCAGTGAGTACAGCTACGAGCAGTACTTC. Together with reference TRBV28 and TRBJ2-7, the CDR3 gives the full variable domain: DVKVTQSSRYLVKRTGEKVFLECVQDMDHENMFWYRQDPGLGLRLIYFSYDVKMKEKGDIPEGYSVSREKKERFSLILESASTNQTSMYLCASSEYSYEQYFGPGTRLTVT.